Below, 17 T cell receptor beta chains from the same sample are listed, as sequenced in a study of T cell repertoires in cytomegalovirus infection. TCRdb re-derived calls from the reads in MiXCR, one entry per CDR3 protein. The sample contains 300,000 to 400,000 distinct CDR3 sequences, 29% of which appear only once. These TCRs are of unknown antigen specificity. The source material was cultured PBMCs, sampled from culture after CMV antigen stimulation. Source of these receptors: a human donor in good health (CMV status not recorded). Some clones in this sample may be carry-over from other donors' samples.

The V call is TRBV10-3, the J call TRBJ1-1; 8 bases are a match to TRBD1. The CDR3 runs to 12 residues. V lost 5 bases to trimming and J lost 6 bases; unmatched junction nucleotides: 2. The germline gives CDR1 ENHRY, CDR2 SYGVKD. CDR3 sequence: CAISTGGPEAFF. The CDR3 nucleotides read TGTGCCATCAGTACAGGGGGACCTGAAGCTTTCTTT.

This clonotype was observed many times. The V call is TRBV7-2, the J call TRBJ2-3; D gene unclear. Per germline, CDR1 SGHTA and CDR2 FQGNSA. Trimming took 1 base from V and 10 from J, leaving 12 bases between them. The CDR3 has 13 amino acids. The CDR3, as DNA: TGTGCCAGCAGCTTAGGAACCTTGGCGTCGCAGTATTTT. Its protein product is CASSLGTLASQYF.

The J gene is TRBJ2-3, the V gene TRBV19; D gene uncertain. Germline V CDR1 and CDR2: LNHDA, SQIVND (reference sequence). The CDR3 has 13 residues. V was shortened by 5 bases and J by 2 bases, with 8 bases between the two germline ends. DNA for the CDR3: TGTGCCAGTAGTTTACAGATCACAGATACGCAGTATTTT. Its translation is CASSLQITDTQYF.

J is TRBJ1-4 and V is TRBV6-5; D is perhaps TRBD1 (6 bases). Germline-derived CDR1 and CDR2 are MNHEY and SVGAGI. Trimming left V 3 bases short and J 1 base short, with 15 bases between. The CDR3 is 17 amino acids. Written as DNA, the CDR3 is TGTGCCAGCAGTTATTCCGGGACAATACGAACTAATGAAAAACTGTTTTTT. This gives the protein CASSYSGTIRTNEKLFF.

This clonotype was picked up a small number of times. The rearrangement links TRBV3-1 to TRBJ2-1; D is possibly TRBD1 (6 bases). The V end lost 1 base, the J end lost 7 bases, and 11 bases lay between the germline ends. In germline, CDR1 is LGHDT, CDR2 YNNKEL (reference sequence). This CDR3 region has 14 residues. CDR3 DNA sequence: TGTGCCAGCAGCCAAGTGTCAGGGGAGAATGAGCAGTTCTTC. It encodes CASSQVSGENEQFF.

The chain uses TRBV7-2 and TRBJ1-4; 8 nucleotides line up with TRBD1. The J segment lost 7 bases and the V segment lost 6 bases, leaving 7 bases of the junction unmatched. The CDR3 spans 14 residues. The germline V gene has CDR1 SGHTA and CDR2 FQGNSA. CDR3 bases: TGTGCCAGCAGTCGCGACAGGGGAAGTGAAAAACTGTTTTTT. This gives the protein CASSRDRGSEKLFF. Combining the CDR3 with reference TRBV7-2 and TRBJ1-4 gives the whole variable domain GAGVSQSPSNKVTEKGKDVELRCDPISGHTALYWYRQSLGQGLEFLIYFQGNSAPDKSGLPSDRFSAERTGGSVSTLTIQRTQQEDSAVYLCASSRDRGSEKLFFGSGTQLSVL.

This chain connects TRBV27 to TRBJ2-1, with D hard to call. This CDR3 spans 13 amino acids. The germline V and J ends were trimmed by 4 bases and 4 bases, with 8 bases remaining between them. Germline V CDR1 and CDR2: MNHEY, SMNVEV (reference sequence). CDR3 nucleotides: TGTGCCAGCAGTTCGGAAACATACAATGAGCAGTTCTTC. Residues: CASSSETYNEQFF.

V gene TRBV19 combines with J gene TRBJ2-1, with D unclear. Trimming took off 6 bases at V and 0 bases at J, with 12 bases between the two ends. The CDR3 is made up of 15 amino acids. Germline loops: CDR1 LNHDA, CDR2 SQIVND (reference sequence). CDR3 sequence: CASSARTASYNEQFF. DNA of the CDR3: TGTGCCAGTAGCGCTAGGACGGCCTCCTACAATGAGCAGTTCTTC.

The rearrangement uses TRBV6-6 and TRBJ2-2, with TRBD2 as a possible D gene (5 bases). There are 22 residues in the CDR3. Germline V lookup: CDR1 MNHNY, CDR2 SVGAGI (reference sequence). Trimming shortened V by 0 bases and J by 0 bases, and 26 bases separated the two germline ends. The CDR3: CASSYSANPSWRATSNTGELFF. CDR3 nucleotide sequence: TGTGCCAGCAGTTACTCGGCCAATCCCTCGTGGCGGGCCACATCGAACACCGGGGAGCTGTTTTTT.

This clonotype was seen repeatedly, ten times or more. This chain joins TRBV12-3 or TRBV12-4 and TRBJ1-1, with TRBD1 matching over 9 bases. The CDR3 has 13 residues. Trimming cost V 8 bases and J 4 bases; bases outside gene matches: 5. The chain's CDR3 is CASGRDRATEAFF. The CDR3 DNA sequence: TGTGCCAGCGGCCGGGACAGGGCCACTGAAGCTTTCTTT.

V gene TRBV6-1 combines with J gene TRBJ2-1, with 10 bases matching TRBD2. CDR1 is MNHNS, CDR2 SASEGT, per germline. This CDR3 has 15 amino acids. The ends lost 6 bases at V and 2 bases at J; junction bases unmatched: 4. The CDR3 protein is CASRLSGGAYNEQFF. CDR3 coding DNA: TGTGCCAGCAGACTAAGCGGGGGGGCCTACAATGAGCAGTTCTTC.

This clonotype was seen a handful of times. This chain links TRBV11-2 with TRBJ2-3, with 10 bases fitting TRBD2. CDR3 length: 18 residues. Trimming at V came to 1 base and at J to 3 bases, leaving 10 bases not matched to a gene. Germline-derived CDR1 and CDR2 are SGHAT and FQNNGV. The DNA for the CDR3 is TGTGCCAGCAGCTTAGTCCGTCTGAGCGGGGGGGCGACAGATACGCAGTATTTT. This translates into CASSLVRLSGGATDTQYF.

This clonotype has a count of ten or more. The chain joins TRBV7-8 to TRBJ1-1; D is possibly TRBD1 (5 bases). Trimming took off 2 bases at V and 3 bases at J, with 10 bases between the two ends. This CDR3 has 14 amino acids. Germline loops: CDR1 SGHVS, CDR2 FQNEAQ. CDR3 DNA sequence: TGTGCCAGCAGCTTAAAGGGGCCCTACACTGAAGCTTTCTTT. Amino acids: CASSLKGPYTEAFF.

This chain uses TRBV19 with TRBJ2-7; a possible D gene is TRBD2 (5 bases). The V gene lost 7 bases and the J gene lost 12 bases, with 16 bases spanning the gap. Germline V lookup: CDR1 LNHDA, CDR2 SQIVND (reference sequence). The CDR3 spans 11 residues. Written as DNA, the CDR3 is TGTGCCAGTAAGCCCTCCCGGGGATGGTACTTC. As protein: CASKPSRGWYF. Full variable domain (outside the CDR3, taken from reference TRBV19 and TRBJ2-7): DGGITQSPKYLFRKEGQNVTLSCEQNLNHDAMYWYRQDPGQGLRLIYYSQIVNDFQKGDIAEGYSVSREKKESFPLTVTSAQKNPTAFYLCASKPSRGWYFGPGTRLTVT.

The chain carries TRBV6-1 and TRBJ2-3, with D tentatively TRBD1 or TRBD2 (5 bases each). This CDR3 comprises 15 residues. V was shortened by 4 bases and J by 4 bases, with 15 bases between the two germline ends. Germline V gene lookup returns CDR1 MNHNS and CDR2 SASEGT. The CDR3 region has the DNA TGTGCCAGCAGTGTGTCACGGGGCAGGGCAGATACGCAGTATTTT. Amino acids: CASSVSRGRADTQYF.

With respect to this clonotype: A much more abundant neighbour one base away suggests this may be a read error. The chain joins TRBV19 to TRBJ2-7; D might be TRBD1 (5 bases). This CDR3 contains 15 residues. Between the trimmed V and J ends, which lost 4 bases and 3 bases, there was a span of 16 bases. Germline V lookup: CDR1 LNHDA, CDR2 SQIVND (reference sequence). In DNA, the CDR3 is TGTGCCAGTAGTACCGGGTGGGGCAGGAACTACGAGCAGTACTTC. This sequence encodes CASSTGWGRNYEQYF.

This clonotype has more than one count but fewer than ten. V gene TRBV12-3 or TRBV12-4 combines with J gene TRBJ2-2, with D uncertain. The CDR3 spans 11 residues. V shed 5 bases and J shed 6 bases, with 4 bases lying between them. Here the CDR3 reads CASSPPGELFF. In DNA, the CDR3 is TGTGCCAGCAGTCCCCCCGGGGAGCTGTTTTTT.